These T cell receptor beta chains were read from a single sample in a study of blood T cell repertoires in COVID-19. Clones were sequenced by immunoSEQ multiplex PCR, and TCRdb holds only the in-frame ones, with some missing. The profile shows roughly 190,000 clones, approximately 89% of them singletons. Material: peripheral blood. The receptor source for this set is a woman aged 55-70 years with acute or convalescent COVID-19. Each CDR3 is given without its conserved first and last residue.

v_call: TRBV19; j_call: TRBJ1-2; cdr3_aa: ASSSFGQGQWGYT
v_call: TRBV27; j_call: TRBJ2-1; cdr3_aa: ASSLYDGRGDNEQF
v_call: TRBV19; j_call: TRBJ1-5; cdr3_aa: ASSIQRGAGQPQH
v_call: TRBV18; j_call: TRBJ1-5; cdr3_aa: ASSPVGRGRYSNQPQH
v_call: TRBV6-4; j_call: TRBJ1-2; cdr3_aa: ASSEGAGYGYT
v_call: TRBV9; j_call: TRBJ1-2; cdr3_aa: ASSVASGGFSDYGYT
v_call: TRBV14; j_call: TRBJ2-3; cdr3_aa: ASSQARDTQY
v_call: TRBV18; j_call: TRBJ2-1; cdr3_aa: ASSPRVGEQF
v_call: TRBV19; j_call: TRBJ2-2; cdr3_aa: ASSTGNTGELF
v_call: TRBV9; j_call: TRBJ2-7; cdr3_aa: ASSVAPSGYEQY
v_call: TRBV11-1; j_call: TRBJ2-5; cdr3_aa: ASSSTTSGAETQY
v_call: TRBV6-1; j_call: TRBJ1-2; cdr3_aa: ASSYGDRGGGYT
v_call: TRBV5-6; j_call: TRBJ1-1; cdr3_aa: ASSLRVGSNTEAF
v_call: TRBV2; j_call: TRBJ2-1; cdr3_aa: ASSEGGLAGDGEQF
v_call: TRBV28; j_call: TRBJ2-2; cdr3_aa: ASRLRTGGNTGELF
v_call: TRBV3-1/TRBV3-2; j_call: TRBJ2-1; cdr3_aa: ASSQEWRYPNEQF
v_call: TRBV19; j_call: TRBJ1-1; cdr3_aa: ASSPDRGLNTEAF
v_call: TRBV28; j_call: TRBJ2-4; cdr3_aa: ASSLKGERNIQY
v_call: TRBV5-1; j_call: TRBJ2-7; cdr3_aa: ASSLEGVHEQY
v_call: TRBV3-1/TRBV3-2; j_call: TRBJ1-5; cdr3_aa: ASSRGGGSQPQH
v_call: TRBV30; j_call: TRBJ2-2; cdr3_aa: AWSVIAGAAGELF
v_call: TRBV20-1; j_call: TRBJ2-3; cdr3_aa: SASRSSGRGRTQY
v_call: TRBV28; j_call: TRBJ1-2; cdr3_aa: ASSFSGGRQGYT
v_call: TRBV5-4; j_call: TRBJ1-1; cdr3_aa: ASSQETRTEAF
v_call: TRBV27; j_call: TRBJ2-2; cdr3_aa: ASSLSRATGELF
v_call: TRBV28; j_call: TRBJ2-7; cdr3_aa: ASSLPEGTPRSSYEQY
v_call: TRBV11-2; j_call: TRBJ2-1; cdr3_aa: ASSLLGLANNEQF
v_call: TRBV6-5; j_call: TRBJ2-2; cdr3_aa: ASSPTGAPGELF
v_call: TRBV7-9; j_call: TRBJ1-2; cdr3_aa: ASSPVPRVRDGYT
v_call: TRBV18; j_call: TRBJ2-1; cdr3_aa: ASSPSTGTGGRSSYNEQF
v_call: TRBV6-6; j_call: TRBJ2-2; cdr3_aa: ASSYSMGAGELF
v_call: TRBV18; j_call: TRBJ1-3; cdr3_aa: ASSPGTVSGNTIY
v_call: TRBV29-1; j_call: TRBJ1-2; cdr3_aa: SVDSLGGYT
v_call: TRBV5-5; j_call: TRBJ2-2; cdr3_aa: ASSPHSGGSGELF
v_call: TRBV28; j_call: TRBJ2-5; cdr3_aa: ASSFPGTSEKTQY
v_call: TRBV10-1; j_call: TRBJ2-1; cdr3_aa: ASSRRLVSYNEQF
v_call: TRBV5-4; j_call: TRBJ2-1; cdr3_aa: ASSPRYGNEQF
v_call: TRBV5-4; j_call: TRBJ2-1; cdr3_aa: ASSSRDWHNEQF
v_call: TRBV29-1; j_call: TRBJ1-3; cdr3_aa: SVAPSGNTIY
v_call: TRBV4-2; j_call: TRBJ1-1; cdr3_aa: ASSQGGASMNTEAF
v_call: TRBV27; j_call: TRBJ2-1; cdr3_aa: ASSTRRGSPYNEQF
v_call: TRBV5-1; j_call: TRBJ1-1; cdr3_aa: ASSPVSGQGNTEAF
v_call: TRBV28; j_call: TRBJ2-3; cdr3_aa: ASSRRELGWADTQY
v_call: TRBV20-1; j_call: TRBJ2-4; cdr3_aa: SASPTLGDIQY
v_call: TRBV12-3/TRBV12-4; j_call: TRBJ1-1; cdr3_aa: ASSLTGGEAF
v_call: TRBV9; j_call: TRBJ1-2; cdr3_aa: ASSVFDRESNYGYT
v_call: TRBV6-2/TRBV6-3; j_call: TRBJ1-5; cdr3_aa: ASSYGRVGNQPQH
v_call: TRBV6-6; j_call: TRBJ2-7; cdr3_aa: ASSRSLSGRGRSEQY
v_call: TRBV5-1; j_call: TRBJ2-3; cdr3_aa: ASSLSQVETDTQY
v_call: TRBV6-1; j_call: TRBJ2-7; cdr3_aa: ASSGLAGGSSYEQY